The 26 T cell receptor beta chains below come from one sample, sequenced in a study of T-cell reconstitution after alpha-beta-depleted transplantation in children. Preparation of the TCRbeta library used unique molecular identifiers. A single record per CDR3 protein comes from TCRdb applying MiXCR to the PCR reads. The data contain approximately 500,000 distinct CDR3 sequences, more than 20% of them singletons. Sample: PBMCs, taken before TCRalphabeta/CD19-depleted stem cell transplant. All receptors come from a boy under three years old with Wiskott-Aldrich syndrome, due to receive a stem cell transplant.

The chain recombines TRBV20-1 with TRBJ2-3; D unclear. CDR1 and CDR2 (germline): DFQATT, SNEGSKA (reference sequence). Trimming pared 5 bases from V and 6 bases from J, leaving 15 bases between. The length of the CDR3 is 13 residues. The CDR3 DNA is TGCAGTGCTTCTTTCGGAACCGAGGATACGCAGTATTTT. This translates into CSASFGTEDTQYF.

V usage is TRBV12-3 or TRBV12-4 and J usage is TRBJ2-2; D unresolved. The V gene lost 8 bases and the J gene lost 2 bases, with 18 bases spanning the gap. The CDR3 extends over 16 amino acids. CDR3 protein: CASSSTGSRNTGELFF. The CDR3 region has the DNA TGTGCCAGCTCTTCAACCGGTAGCAGAAACACCGGGGAGCTGTTTTTT.

In this sample, this clonotype turned up a few times. The rearrangement uses TRBV10-3 and TRBJ2-7, with 8 bases aligning to TRBD1. Per germline, CDR1 ENHRY and CDR2 SYGVKD. This CDR3 is built from 11 residues. V dropped 10 bases and J dropped 4; count of bases not matched to a gene: 3. The CDR3 loop reads CATRTGYEQYF. Written as DNA, the CDR3 is TGTGCCACAAGGACAGGGTACGAGCAGTACTTC.

The V call is TRBV10-2, the J call TRBJ2-1; TRBD2 aligns across 8 bases. Germline values: CDR1 WSHSY, CDR2 SAAADI. This CDR3 has 15 amino acids. Trimming cost V 6 bases and J 7 bases; bases outside gene matches: 11. The CDR3: CASSPGRGLWNEQFF. In DNA, the CDR3 is TGCGCCAGCAGCCCCGGGAGGGGGTTATGGAATGAGCAGTTCTTC.

The chain recombines TRBV20-1 with TRBJ2-7, with D tentatively TRBD2 (5 bases). The CDR3 has 11 residues. Trimming removed 7 bases at V and 7 bases at J, with 14 bases between. CDR1 and CDR2 (germline): DFQATT, SNEGSKA (reference sequence). The CDR3 loop reads CSGLREREQYF. The CDR3 coding sequence is TGCAGTGGCCTACGGGAACGAGAGCAGTACTTC.

A few counts support this clonotype. The CDR3 loop reads CSVEEGGYNEQFF. The CDR3 bases are TGCAGCGTTGAAGAAGGGGGTTACAATGAGCAGTTCTTC. The rearrangement uses TRBV29-1 and TRBJ2-1, with TRBD1 as a possible D gene (6 bases). Germline V lookup: CDR1 SQVTM, CDR2 ANQGSEA. The CDR3 has 13 amino acids. Trimming removed 0 bases at V and 4 bases at J, with 7 bases between.

In this sample, this clonotype turned up a few times. The rearrangement links TRBV15 to TRBJ1-1, with D uncertain. Trimming stripped 1 base from V and 5 bases from J, with 2 bases between. In germline, CDR1 is LNHNV, CDR2 YYDKDF (reference sequence). CDR3 length: 11 amino acids. The CDR3 sequence: CATSRGTEAFF. The DNA of the CDR3 is TGTGCCACCAGCAGAGGTACTGAAGCTTTCTTT.

This clonotype showed up just a few times. The chain is built from TRBV4-1 and TRBJ2-1; no clear D. V dropped 2 bases and J dropped 4 bases, with 18 bases sitting between them. The CDR3 is 17 amino acids. CDR1 and CDR2 from the germline V gene are MGHRA and YSYEKL. Here the CDR3 DNA reads TGCGCCAGCAGCCAAAGCCTACCCGTTGCTGCTTACAATGAGCAGTTCTTC. Amino acid sequence: CASSQSLPVAAYNEQFF.

This clonotype was recorded a few times. This sequence joins TRBV5-1 and TRBJ2-1, with 7 bases matching TRBD1. The junction had 6 bases not matched to a gene; V was cut back by 3 bases and J by 6 bases. The CDR3 runs to 14 residues. Per the germline V gene, CDR1 is SGHRS and CDR2 is YFSETQ. The CDR3 bases are TGCGCCAGCAGCTCCGGACAGGAGTTCAATGAGCAGTTCTTC. Translated, it gives CASSSGQEFNEQFF.

This clonotype was counted once. This sequence joins TRBV12-3 or TRBV12-4 and TRBJ2-2; D is unresolved. The CDR3 runs 13 residues. V was pared by 6 bases and J by 2 bases, with 7 bases between. The CDR3 loop reads CASRITNTGELFF. The CDR3 coding sequence is TGTGCCAGCAGAATCACTAACACCGGGGAGCTGTTTTTT.

In its sample, this clonotype was seen a few times. V and J are TRBV29-1 and TRBJ2-7; D is perhaps TRBD2 (6 bases). This CDR3 is built from 17 residues. V gave up 5 bases and J gave up 0 bases, with 23 bases separating them. In germline, CDR1 is SQVTM, CDR2 ANQGSEA. CDR3 sequence: CSVRGNNAGRSSYEQYF. CDR3 coding DNA: TGCAGCGTTCGGGGAAATAACGCGGGACGGTCCTCCTACGAGCAGTACTTC.

This clonotype was recorded a few times. The chain couples TRBV4-1 to TRBJ2-1; perhaps TRBD2 as D (6 bases). The CDR3 extends over 16 amino acids. Germline V gene data show CDR1 as MGHRA and CDR2 as YSYEKL. Trimming left V 0 bases short and J 6 bases short, with 15 bases between. The CDR3 protein is CASSQDPAGGLNEQFF. CDR3 DNA: TGCGCCAGCAGCCAAGATCCAGCGGGTGGCCTCAATGAGCAGTTCTTC.

This clonotype has just a few counts. J is TRBJ2-5 and V is TRBV28; the D gene is possibly TRBD1 (5 bases). This CDR3 has 15 amino acids. Trimming cost V 2 bases and J 1 base, with 11 bases left between them. CDR1 MDHEN and CDR2 SYDVKM come from the germline V gene. The CDR3 bases are TGTGCCAGCAGTTTACAGGGCTCCGGCCAAGAGACCCAGTACTTC. Translation: CASSLQGSGQETQYF.

This sequence joins TRBV29-1 and TRBJ2-2; perhaps TRBD2 as D (5 bases). The CDR3 extends over 14 amino acids. The germline CDR1 and CDR2 sequences are SQVTM and ANQGSEA. Between the trimmed V and J ends, which lost 3 bases and 3 bases, there was a span of 11 bases. Here the CDR3 reads CSVEKRSHTGELFF. In DNA form, the CDR3 reads TGCAGCGTTGAGAAGCGGAGTCACACCGGGGAGCTGTTTTTT.

The chain uses TRBV28 and TRBJ2-3, with 8 nucleotides matching TRBD1. Germline V CDR1 and CDR2: MDHEN, SYDVKM. J gave up 1 base and V 6 bases, and 12 bases lay outside the gene matches. The CDR3 runs 17 residues. CDR3 region: CASRNGDRPLGTDTQYF. CDR3 sequence (DNA): TGTGCCAGCAGAAATGGGGACAGGCCCTTGGGCACAGATACGCAGTATTTT.

This clonotype has a handful of counts. This rearrangement joins TRBV2 to TRBJ2-7; TRBD1 aligns across 9 bases. Germline CDR1 SNHLY, CDR2 FYNNEI. The V gene end was trimmed by 7 bases and the J gene end by 3 bases; junction bases not matched to a gene: 7. The CDR3 is made up of 14 amino acids. CDR3 nucleotide sequence: TGTGCCAGCACGGCGGGACAGGGAGTCTACGAGCAGTACTTC. Residues: CASTAGQGVYEQYF.

This clonotype was observed a few times. The chain has TRBV20-1 and TRBJ2-3, with TRBD2 matching over 9 bases. This CDR3 has 17 amino acids. V shed 6 bases, J shed 4 bases, and the junction held 17 bases outside the gene matches. Looked up from germline, CDR1 is DFQATT and CDR2 is SNEGSKA (reference sequence). CDR3 protein: CSARRLGREGPADTQYF. The CDR3 bases are TGCAGTGCACGAAGGTTGGGGCGGGAGGGCCCCGCAGATACGCAGTATTTT.

This chain links TRBV5-1 with TRBJ1-1; weak D call: TRBD1 (6 bases). CDR3 length: 14 amino acids. Germline values: CDR1 SGHRS, CDR2 YFSETQ. Deletions cut 7 bases from V and 6 bases from J, with 19 bases between. CDR3: CASGHSAGAAEAFF. CDR3 sequence (DNA): TGCGCCAGCGGGCACAGTGCAGGGGCGGCTGAAGCTTTCTTT.

This rearrangement joins TRBV5-1 to TRBJ2-1, with 8 bases matching TRBD2. With V trimmed by 0 bases and J by 4 bases, 12 bases remained unmatched. This CDR3 region has 18 residues. Germline lookup yields CDR1 SGHRS and CDR2 YFSETQ. The CDR3 region has the DNA TGCGCCAGCAGCTTGGTGTCTAGCGGGTCAGGAATTTACAATGAGCAGTTCTTC. Protein: CASSLVSSGSGIYNEQFF.

This clonotype was found a few times. The rearrangement joins TRBV12-3 or TRBV12-4 to TRBJ1-1; 8 positions match TRBD1. J gave up 1 base and V 5 bases, and 6 bases lay outside the gene matches. The CDR3 consists of 15 residues. The CDR3 coding sequence is TGTGCCAGCAGTCGCCCAGGGGGCTCGAACACTGAAGCTTTCTTT. Its translation is CASSRPGGSNTEAFF.

For the CDR3, the DNA is TGCAGTGCTAGGACCCTAGCGGGAGCTGTTGAGCAGTTCTTC. Amino acids: CSARTLAGAVEQFF. The chain is built from TRBV20-1 and TRBJ2-1; TRBD2 aligns across 10 bases. The V gene's germline CDR1 is DFQATT and CDR2 SNEGSKA (reference sequence). The junction had 8 bases not matched to a gene; V was cut back by 3 bases and J by 9 bases. This CDR3 region has 14 residues.

The chain combines TRBV20-1 with TRBJ2-3; maybe TRBD2 (5 bases). The V gene lost 3 bases and the J gene lost 0 bases, with 7 bases spanning the gap. There are 13 residues in the CDR3. Germline V gene lookup returns CDR1 DFQATT and CDR2 SNEGSKA (reference sequence). CDR3: CSARRASTDTQYF. DNA of the CDR3: TGCAGTGCTAGGAGGGCTAGCACAGATACGCAGTATTTT.

The V call is TRBV5-1, the J call TRBJ2-5; D call uncertain. The CDR3 extends over 13 amino acids. Trimming removed 1 base from V and 4 bases from J, with 8 bases in between. Per the germline V gene, CDR1 is SGHRS and CDR2 is YFSETQ. The CDR3 is CASSLRSSETQYF. The DNA of the CDR3 is TGCGCCAGCAGCTTGCGGTCTTCAGAGACCCAGTACTTC.

V is TRBV19 and J is TRBJ2-7, with D perhaps TRBD1 (6 bases). Germline CDR1 and CDR2: LNHDA and SQIVND (reference sequence). Trimming stripped 0 bases from V and 1 base from J, with 10 bases between. This CDR3 is built from 15 residues. The CDR3 sequence: CASSIDLRGSYEQYF. CDR3 sequence (DNA): TGTGCCAGTAGTATAGATCTGAGGGGGTCCTACGAGCAGTACTTC.

The sample holds many counts of this clonotype. The V call is TRBV5-1, the J call TRBJ2-7, with D tentatively TRBD2 (6 bases). The CDR3 extends over 16 amino acids. CDR1 SGHRS and CDR2 YFSETQ come from the germline V gene. Deletions cut 0 bases from V and 8 bases from J, with 21 bases between. CDR3 in DNA: TGCGCCAGCAGCTTGGCTGGTAGCGGAGGCGGTTCGAAGCAGTACTTC. Translation: CASSLAGSGGGSKQYF.

This clonotype has only a few counts. The rearrangement links TRBV5-1 to TRBJ2-5, with a weak D call TRBD2 (6 bases). The CDR3 loop spans 15 amino acids. V lost 4 bases and J lost 3, with 16 bases in between. CDR1 and CDR2 (germline): SGHRS, YFSETQ. Here the CDR3 DNA reads TGCGCCAGCAGCAAGGTCGCGGGACCGGAAGAGACCCAGTACTTC. Protein sequence: CASSKVAGPEETQYF.